This TCR beta chain was captured in a study of T cells in Graves' hyperthyroidism and ophthalmopathy. Study context: The blood sample was taken at first diagnosis, before treatment began.

This clonotype was counted many times. As yet, its antigen is unknown. Germline CDR1 reads MNHEY; CDR2 reads SVGEGT. This CDR3 contains 10 residues. V lost 10 bases to trimming and J lost 5 bases, with 8 bases between them. Study results and caveats: Also found in blood were most expanded thyroid clonotypes above 0.001.

These patients, aged 18 to 65, had recently diagnosed hyperthyroidism lasting under 2 months. Researchers amplified the TCR beta CDR3 regions from RNA transcripts. When the TCR CDR3 underwent first-round RT-PCR, the HTBI primer set was used. TCRdb re-called the multiplex PCR reads with MiXCR, one entry per CDR3 protein. The sample yields 93,000 or so distinct CDR3 sequences, around 50% seen once. The source material was blood. The V and J genes are TRBV6-2 or TRBV6-3 and TRBJ1-2; the D gene is possibly TRBD1 (6 bases). The source of this sequence is a man in his forties with Graves' hyperthyroidism. CDR3 sequence reads: CATQGYGYTF. The CDR3 coding sequence is TGTGCCACCCAGGGGTATGGCTACACCTTC.